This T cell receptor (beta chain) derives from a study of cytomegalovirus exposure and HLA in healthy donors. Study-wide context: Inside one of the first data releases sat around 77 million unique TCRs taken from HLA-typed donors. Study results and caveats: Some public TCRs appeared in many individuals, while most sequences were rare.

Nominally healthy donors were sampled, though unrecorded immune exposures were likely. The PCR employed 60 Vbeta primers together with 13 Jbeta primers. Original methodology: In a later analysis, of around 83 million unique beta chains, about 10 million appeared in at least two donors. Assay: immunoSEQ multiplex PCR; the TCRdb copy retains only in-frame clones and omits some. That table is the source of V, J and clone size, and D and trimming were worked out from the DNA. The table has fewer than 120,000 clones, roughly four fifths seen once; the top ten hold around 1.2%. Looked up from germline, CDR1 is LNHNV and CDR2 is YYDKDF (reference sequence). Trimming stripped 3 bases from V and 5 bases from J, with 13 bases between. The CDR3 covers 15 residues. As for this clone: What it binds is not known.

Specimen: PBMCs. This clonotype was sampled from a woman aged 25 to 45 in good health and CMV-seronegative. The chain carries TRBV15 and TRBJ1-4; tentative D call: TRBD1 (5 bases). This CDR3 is CATSRSGLSNEKLFF. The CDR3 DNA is TGTGCCACCAGCAGGTCGGGACTATCGAATGAAAAACTGTTTTTT.